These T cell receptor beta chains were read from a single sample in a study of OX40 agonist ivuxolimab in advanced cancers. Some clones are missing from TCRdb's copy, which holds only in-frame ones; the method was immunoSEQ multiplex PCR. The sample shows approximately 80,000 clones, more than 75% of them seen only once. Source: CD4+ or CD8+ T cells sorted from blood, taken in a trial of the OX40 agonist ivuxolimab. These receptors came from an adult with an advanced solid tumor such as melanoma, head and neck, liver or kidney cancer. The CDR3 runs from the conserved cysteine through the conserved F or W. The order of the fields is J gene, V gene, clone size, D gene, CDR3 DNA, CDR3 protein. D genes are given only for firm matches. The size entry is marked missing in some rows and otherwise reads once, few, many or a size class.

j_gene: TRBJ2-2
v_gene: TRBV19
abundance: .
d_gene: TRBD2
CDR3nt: TGTGCCAGTAGTAGGGGTGCGACTAGCGCGAACACCGGGGAGCTGTTTTTT
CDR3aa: CASSRGATSANTGELFF

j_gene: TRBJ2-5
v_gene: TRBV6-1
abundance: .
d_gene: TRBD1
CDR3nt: TGTGCCAGCAGGTACGGACAGGGGGATCGAGAGACCCAGTACTTC
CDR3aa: CASRYGQGDRETQYF

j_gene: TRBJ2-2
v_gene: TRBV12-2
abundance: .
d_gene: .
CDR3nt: TGTGCAAGTCGGAGTAATGACCGACGCTATCCCGGGGAGCTGTTTTTT
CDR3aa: CASRSNDRRYPGELFF

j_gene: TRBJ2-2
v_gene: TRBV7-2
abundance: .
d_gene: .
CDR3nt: TGTGCCAGCAGCGGATACTTGAACACCGGGGAGCTGTTTTTT
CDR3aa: CASSGYLNTGELFF

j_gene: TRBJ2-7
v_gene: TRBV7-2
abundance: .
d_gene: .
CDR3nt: TGTGCCAGCAGCTTAGCTAGGGCAAGCTACGAGCAGTACTTC
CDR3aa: CASSLARASYEQYF

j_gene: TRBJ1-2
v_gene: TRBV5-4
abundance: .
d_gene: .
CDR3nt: TGCGCCAGCAGCCCCCCAACGGGAGCTAACTATGGCTACACCTTC
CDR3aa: CASSPPTGANYGYTF

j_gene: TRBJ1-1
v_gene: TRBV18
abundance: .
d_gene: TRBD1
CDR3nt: TGTGCCAGCTCACCTAACAGGGGGTTGTACACTGAAGCTTTCTTT
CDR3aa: CASSPNRGLYTEAFF

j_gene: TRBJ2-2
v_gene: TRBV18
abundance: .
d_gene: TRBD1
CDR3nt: TGTGCCAGCTCACCCCCATCAATAAGGACAGGGGACACCGGGGAGCTGTTTTTT
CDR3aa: CASSPPSIRTGDTGELFF

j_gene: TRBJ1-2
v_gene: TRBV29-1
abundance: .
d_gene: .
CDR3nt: TGCAGCGTTGAAGTATCTGGGGTGAGGGGGAGCTACACCTTC
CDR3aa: CSVEVSGVRGSYTF

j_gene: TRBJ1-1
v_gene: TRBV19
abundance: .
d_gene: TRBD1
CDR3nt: TGTGCCAGTAGTAAAAACCCGGGGACAGGGAATTCTGAAGCTTTCTTT
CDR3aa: CASSKNPGTGNSEAFF

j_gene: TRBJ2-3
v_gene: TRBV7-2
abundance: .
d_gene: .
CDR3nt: TGTGCCAGCACGCCGTCCTTCTCGCAGTATTTT
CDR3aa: CASTPSFSQYF

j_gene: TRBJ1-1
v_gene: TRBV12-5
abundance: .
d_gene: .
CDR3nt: TGTGCTAGTGGGAAAACAGGGAACACTGAAGCTTTCTTT
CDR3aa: CASGKTGNTEAFF

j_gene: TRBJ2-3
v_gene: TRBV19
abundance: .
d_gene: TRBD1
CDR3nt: TGTGCCAGTGCCGGGACAGGGACAGATACGCAGTATTTT
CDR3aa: CASAGTGTDTQYF

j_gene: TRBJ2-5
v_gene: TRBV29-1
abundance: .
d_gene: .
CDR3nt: TGCAGCGGGGGACTCCAGAGGGAGACCCAGTACTTC
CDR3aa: CSGGLQRETQYF

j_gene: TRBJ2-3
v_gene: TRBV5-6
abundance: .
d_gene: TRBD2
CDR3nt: TGTGCCAGCAGCTCTGGACTAGCGGGAGGCCGAGGGCCAGATACGCAGTATTTT
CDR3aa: CASSSGLAGGRGPDTQYF

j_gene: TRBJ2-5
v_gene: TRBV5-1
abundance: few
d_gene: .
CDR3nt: TGCGCCAGCAGCTTGGTTCCGGGGAACCTCCCAGAGACCCAGTACTTC
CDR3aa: CASSLVPGNLPETQYF

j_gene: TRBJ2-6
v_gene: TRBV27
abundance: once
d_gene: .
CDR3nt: TGTGCCAGCAGGGGGATCAGCTCTGGGGCCAACGTCCTGACTTTC
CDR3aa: CASRGISSGANVLTF

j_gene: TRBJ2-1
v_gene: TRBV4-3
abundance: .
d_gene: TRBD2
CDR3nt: TGCGCCAGCAGCGGGGGCGGGAGGGGGAATGAGCAGTTCTTC
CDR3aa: CASSGGGRGNEQFF

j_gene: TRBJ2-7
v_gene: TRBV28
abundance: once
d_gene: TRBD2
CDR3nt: TGTGCCAGCAGTCCCCCCCGGACTAGCGGGGCTTCCTACGAGCAGTACTTC
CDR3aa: CASSPPRTSGASYEQYF

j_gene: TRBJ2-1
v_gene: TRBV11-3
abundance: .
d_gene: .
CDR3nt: TGTGCCAGCAGCTTCCAGGAGACTAACAATGAGCAGTTCTTC
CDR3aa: CASSFQETNNEQFF

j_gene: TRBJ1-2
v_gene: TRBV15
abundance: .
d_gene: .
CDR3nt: TGTGCCACCAGCAAAGATGTGAACTATGGCTACACCTTC
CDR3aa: CATSKDVNYGYTF